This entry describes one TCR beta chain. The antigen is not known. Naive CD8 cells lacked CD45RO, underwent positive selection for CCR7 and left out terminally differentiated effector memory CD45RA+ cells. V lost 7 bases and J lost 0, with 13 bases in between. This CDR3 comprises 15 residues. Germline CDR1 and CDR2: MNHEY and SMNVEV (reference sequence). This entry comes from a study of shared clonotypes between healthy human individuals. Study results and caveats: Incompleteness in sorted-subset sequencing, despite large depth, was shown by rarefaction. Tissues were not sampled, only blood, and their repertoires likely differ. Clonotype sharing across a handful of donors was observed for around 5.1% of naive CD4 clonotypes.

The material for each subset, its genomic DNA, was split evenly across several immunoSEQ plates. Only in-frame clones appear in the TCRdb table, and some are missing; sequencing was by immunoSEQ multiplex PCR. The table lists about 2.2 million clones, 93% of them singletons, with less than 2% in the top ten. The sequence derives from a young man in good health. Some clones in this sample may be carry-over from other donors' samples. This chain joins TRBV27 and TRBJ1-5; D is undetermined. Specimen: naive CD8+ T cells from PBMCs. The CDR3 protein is CASTAEWRSNQPQHF. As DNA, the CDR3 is TGTGCCAGCACGGCGGAATGGCGTAGCAATCAGCCCCAGCATTTT.